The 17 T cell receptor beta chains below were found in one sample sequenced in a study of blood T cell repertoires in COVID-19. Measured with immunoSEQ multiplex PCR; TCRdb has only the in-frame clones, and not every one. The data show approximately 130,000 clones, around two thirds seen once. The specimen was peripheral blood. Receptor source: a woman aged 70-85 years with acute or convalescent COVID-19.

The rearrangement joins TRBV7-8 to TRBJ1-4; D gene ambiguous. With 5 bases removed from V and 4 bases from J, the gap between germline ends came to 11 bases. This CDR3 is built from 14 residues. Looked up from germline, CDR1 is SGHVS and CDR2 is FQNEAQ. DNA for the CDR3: TGTGCCAGCAGCCGTACTGTGCGTAATGAAAAACTGTTTTTT. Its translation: CASSRTVRNEKLFF.

CDR3 loop: CASSQGQLNTEAFF. Here the CDR3 DNA reads TGTGCCAGCAGCCAAGGACAGCTGAACACTGAAGCTTTCTTT. This chain joins TRBV3-1 (or the pseudogene TRBV3-2) and TRBJ1-1, with D possibly matching TRBD1 (5 bases). The CDR3 covers 14 residues. In germline, CDR1 is LGHDT, CDR2 YNNKEL (reference sequence). V lost 1 base, J lost 0 bases, and 6 bases lay in between.

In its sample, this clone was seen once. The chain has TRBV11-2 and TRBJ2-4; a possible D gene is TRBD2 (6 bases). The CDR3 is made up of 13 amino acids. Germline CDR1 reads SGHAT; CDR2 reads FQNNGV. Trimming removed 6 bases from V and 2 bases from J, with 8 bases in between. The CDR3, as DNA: TGTGCCAGCAGAGGAGGGACCAAAAACATTCAGTACTTC. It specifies CASRGGTKNIQYF.

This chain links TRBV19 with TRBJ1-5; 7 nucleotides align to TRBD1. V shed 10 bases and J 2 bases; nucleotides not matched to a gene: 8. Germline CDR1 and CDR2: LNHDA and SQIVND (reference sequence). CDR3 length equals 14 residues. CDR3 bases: TGTGCCACCAACAGGGGAATTGGCAATCAGCCCCAGCATTTT. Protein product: CATNRGIGNQPQHF.

The CDR3 sequence is CATSRDRVNEKLFF. The CDR3 nucleotides read TGTGCCACCAGCAGGGACAGGGTTAATGAAAAACTGTTTTTT. This chain joins TRBV15 and TRBJ1-4, with 8 nucleotides matching TRBD1. Germline trimming cut 3 bases from V and 4 bases from J; bases unmatched to any gene: 1. The CDR3 extends over 14 amino acids. In germline, CDR1 is LNHNV, CDR2 YYDKDF (reference sequence).

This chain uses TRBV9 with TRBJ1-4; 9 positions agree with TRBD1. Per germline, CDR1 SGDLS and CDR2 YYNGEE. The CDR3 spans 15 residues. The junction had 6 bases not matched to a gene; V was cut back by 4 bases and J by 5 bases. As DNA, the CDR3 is TGTGCCAGCAGCTTAACAGGGACAGGGAATGAAAAACTGTTTTTT. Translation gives CASSLTGTGNEKLFF.

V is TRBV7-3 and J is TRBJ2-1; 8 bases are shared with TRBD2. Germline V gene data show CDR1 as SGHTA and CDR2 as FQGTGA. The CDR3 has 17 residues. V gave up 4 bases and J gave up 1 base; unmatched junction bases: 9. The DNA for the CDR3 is TGTGCCAGCAGCTCCAGCAGCGGGAGAGGGTCCTACAATGAGCAGTTCTTC. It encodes CASSSSSGRGSYNEQFF.

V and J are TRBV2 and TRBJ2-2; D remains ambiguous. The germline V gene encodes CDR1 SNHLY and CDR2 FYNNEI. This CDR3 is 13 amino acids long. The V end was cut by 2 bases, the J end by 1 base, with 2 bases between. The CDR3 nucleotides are TGTGCCAGCAGTGAACAGAACACCGGGGAGCTGTTTTTT. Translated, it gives CASSEQNTGELFF.

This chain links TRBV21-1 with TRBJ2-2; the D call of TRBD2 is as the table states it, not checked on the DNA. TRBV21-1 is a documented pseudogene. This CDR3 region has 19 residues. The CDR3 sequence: CASSKVATAVLRDTGELFF. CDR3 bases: TGTGCCAGCAGCAAAGTGGCTACGGCAGTTTTGAGGGACACCGGGGAGCTGTTTTTT.

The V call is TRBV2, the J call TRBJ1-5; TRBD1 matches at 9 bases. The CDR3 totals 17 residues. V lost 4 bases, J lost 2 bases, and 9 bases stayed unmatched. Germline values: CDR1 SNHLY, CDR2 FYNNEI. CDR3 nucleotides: TGTGCCAGCAGTGGTGGGCCGACAGGGGGAGGCAATCAGCCCCAGCATTTT. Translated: CASSGGPTGGGNQPQHF.

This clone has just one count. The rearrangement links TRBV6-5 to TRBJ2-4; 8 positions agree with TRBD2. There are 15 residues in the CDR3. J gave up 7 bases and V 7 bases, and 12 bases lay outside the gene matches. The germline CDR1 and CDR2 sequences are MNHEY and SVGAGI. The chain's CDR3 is CASIKVSGLGNIQYF. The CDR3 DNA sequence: TGTGCCAGCATTAAGGTTTCGGGACTAGGGAACATTCAGTACTTC.

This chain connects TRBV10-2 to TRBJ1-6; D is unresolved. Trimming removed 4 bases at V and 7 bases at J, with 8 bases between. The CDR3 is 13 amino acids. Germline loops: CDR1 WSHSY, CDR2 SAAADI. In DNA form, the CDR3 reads TGCGCCAGCAGTGCACAACAAAATTCACCCCTCCACTTT. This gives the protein CASSAQQNSPLHF.

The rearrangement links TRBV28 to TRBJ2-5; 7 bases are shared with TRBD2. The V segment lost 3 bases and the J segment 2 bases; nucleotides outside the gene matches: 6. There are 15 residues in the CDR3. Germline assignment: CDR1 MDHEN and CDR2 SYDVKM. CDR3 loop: CASSLASGRQETQYF. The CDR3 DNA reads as TGTGCCAGCAGTTTGGCTAGCGGAAGGCAAGAGACCCAGTACTTC.

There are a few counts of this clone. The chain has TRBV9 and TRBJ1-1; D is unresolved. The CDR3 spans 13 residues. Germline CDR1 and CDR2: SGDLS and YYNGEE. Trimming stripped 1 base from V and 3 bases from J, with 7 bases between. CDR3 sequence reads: CASSVHQDTEAFF. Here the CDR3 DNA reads TGTGCCAGCAGCGTACATCAGGACACTGAAGCTTTCTTT.

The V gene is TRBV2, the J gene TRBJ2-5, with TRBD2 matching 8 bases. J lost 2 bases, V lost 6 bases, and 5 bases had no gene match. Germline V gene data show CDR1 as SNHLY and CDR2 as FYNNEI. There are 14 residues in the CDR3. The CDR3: CASRAGGGQETQYF. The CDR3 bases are TGTGCCAGCAGGGCGGGGGGTGGTCAAGAGACCCAGTACTTC.

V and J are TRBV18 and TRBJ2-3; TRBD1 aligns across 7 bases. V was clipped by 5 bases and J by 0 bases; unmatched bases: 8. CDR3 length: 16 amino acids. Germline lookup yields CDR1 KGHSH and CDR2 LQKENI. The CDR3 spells CASSSRTGVSTDTQYF. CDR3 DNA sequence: TGTGCCAGCTCATCACGCACAGGGGTTAGCACAGATACGCAGTATTTT.

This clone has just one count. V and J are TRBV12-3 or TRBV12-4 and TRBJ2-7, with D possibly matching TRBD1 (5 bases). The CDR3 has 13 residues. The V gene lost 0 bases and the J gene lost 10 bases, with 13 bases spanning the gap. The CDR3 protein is CASSLAFLGQQYF. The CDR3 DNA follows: TGTGCCAGCAGTTTAGCCTTCTTGGGGCAACAGTACTTC.